Listed here are 18 T cell receptor beta chains from one sample, sequenced in a study of CXCR3-negative and CXCR3-positive naive CD8 T cells. Preparation of TRB cDNA libraries relied on 5' RACE carrying UMI labels. For each CDR3 protein, TCRdb gives one entry from its re-call of the 5' RACE reads, without DNA. This sample's clone table lists about 40,000 distinct CDR3 sequences. The sequencing input was memory CD8+ T cells from blood. These receptors were taken from a human donor in good health. Some clones in this sample may be carry-over from other donors' samples.

This chain joins TRBV28 and TRBJ2-2. CDR1 MDHEN and CDR2 SYDVKM come from the germline V gene. The CDR3 contains 14 residues. This CDR3 is CASSFAQNTGELFF.

This sequence joins TRBV29-1 and TRBJ2-1; the TCRdb call, TRBD2, lacks DNA for checking. This CDR3 region has 19 residues. From germline, CDR1 is SQVTM and CDR2 ANQGSEA. The CDR3: CSVESYLAGGVSSYNEQFF.

The chain combines TRBV28 with TRBJ1-4; TCRdb designates TRBD1, a call that cannot be tested without DNA. Germline assignment: CDR1 MDHEN and CDR2 SYDVKM. The CDR3 has 16 residues. This chain's CDR3 is CASSLMGASTNEKLFF.

The chain has TRBV11-2 and TRBJ1-2. This CDR3 has 15 amino acids. Germline loops: CDR1 SGHAT, CDR2 FQNNGV. This CDR3 reads CASSLETQANYGYTF.

The chain is built from TRBV7-6 and TRBJ2-7. The CDR3 contains 12 residues. Germline lookup yields CDR1 SGHVS and CDR2 FNYEAQ. The chain's CDR3 is CASSLNLDEQYF.

The V and J genes are TRBV5-1 and TRBJ2-7; no DNA is available, so the TRBD1 call from TCRdb remains unchecked. The CDR3 is 14 amino acids. CDR1 and CDR2 (germline): SGHRS, YFSETQ. CDR3: CASSLRDSSYEQYF. The full variable domain, in which reference TRBV5-1 and TRBJ2-7 provide the parts outside the CDR3, is KAGVTQTPRYLIKTRGQQVTLSCSPISGHRSVSWYQQTPGQGLQFLFEYFSETQRNKGNFPGRFSGRQFSNSRSEMNVSTLELGDSALYLCASSLRDSSYEQYFGPGTRLTVT.

J is TRBJ2-1 and V is TRBV7-6; TCRdb calls TRBD2, which cannot be checked without DNA. The length of the CDR3 is 16 residues. The germline V gene encodes CDR1 SGHVS and CDR2 FNYEAQ. Here the CDR3 reads CASSSPFREEHNEQFF. The full variable domain, its missing parts supplied by reference TRBV7-6 and TRBJ2-1, is GAGVSQSPRYKVTKRGQDVALRCDPISGHVSLYWYRQALGQGPEFLTYFNYEAQQDKSGLPNDRFSAERPEGSISTLTIQRTEQRDSAMYRCASSSPFREEHNEQFFGPGTRLTVL.

The genes are TRBV7-3 and TRBJ2-1. The CDR3 length is 15 residues. Per the germline V gene, CDR1 is SGHTA and CDR2 is FQGTGA. The CDR3 here is CASRKDSSSYNEQFF. The full variable domain, with the rest looked up from reference TRBV7-3 and TRBJ2-1, is GAGVSQTPSNKVTEKGKYVELRCDPISGHTALYWYRQSLGQGPEFLIYFQGTGAADDSGLPNDRFFAVRPEGSVSTLKIQRTERGDSAVYLCASRKDSSSYNEQFFGPGTRLTVL.

CDR3 in amino acids: CSASSLAGGRNEQFF. The rearrangement uses TRBV20-1 and TRBJ2-1; the TCRdb call, TRBD2, lacks DNA for checking. Germline V gene lookup returns CDR1 DFQATT and CDR2 SNEGSKA (reference sequence). The CDR3 totals 15 residues.

V and J are TRBV29-1 and TRBJ2-7; as DNA is missing, the TRBD2 call by TCRdb cannot be tested. Germline V lookup: CDR1 SQVTM, CDR2 ANQGSEA. The CDR3 sequence is 13 residues long. The CDR3 region is CSAIGLGSYEQYF.

This chain joins TRBV25-1 and TRBJ1-1; absent DNA, TCRdb's TRBD1 call cannot be checked. This CDR3 contains 13 residues. Germline-derived CDR1 and CDR2 are MGHDK and SYGVNS. The CDR3 reads CASSGSPGTEAFF.

The CDR3 reads CSVEAITSGDNEQFF. The J gene is TRBJ2-1, the V gene TRBV29-1; TCRdb's D gene call, TRBD2, goes unchecked for lack of DNA. CDR3 size: 15 residues. Germline CDR1 and CDR2: SQVTM and ANQGSEA.

V gene TRBV28 combines with J gene TRBJ2-3. Germline values: CDR1 MDHEN, CDR2 SYDVKM. The CDR3 runs 11 residues. CDR3 residues: CASSFSDTQYF.

CDR3 sequence: CSVGGGGYNEQFF. The rearrangement joins TRBV29-1 to TRBJ2-1; absent DNA, TCRdb's TRBD2 call cannot be checked. The CDR3 extends over 13 amino acids. The germline V gene encodes CDR1 SQVTM and CDR2 ANQGSEA.

This chain links TRBV6-6 with TRBJ2-3; TCRdb indicates TRBD1, and absent DNA this call remains unverified. This CDR3 spans 15 amino acids. Germline V lookup: CDR1 MNHNY, CDR2 SVGAGI (reference sequence). The CDR3 sequence is CASSYSGQSTDTQYF.

CDR3 loop: CSARPPGLDTEAFF. J is TRBJ1-1 and V is TRBV20-1; TCRdb's D call, TRBD1, is unchecked because there is no DNA. The germline V gene encodes CDR1 DFQATT and CDR2 SNEGSKA (reference sequence). The CDR3 runs 14 residues.

This chain links TRBV20-1 with TRBJ2-7; TCRdb reports TRBD1, a call that lacks DNA to check it against. CDR3 size: 14 residues. CDR1 DFQATT and CDR2 SNEGSKA come from the germline V gene (reference sequence). The CDR3 protein is CSARGLDRSYEQYF.

J is TRBJ2-1 and V is TRBV13; lacking DNA, the TRBD2 call made by TCRdb goes unchecked. The CDR3 is made up of 15 amino acids. Germline V lookup: CDR1 PRHDT, CDR2 FYEKMQ (reference sequence). CDR3 region: CASSSRLAGGHEQFF.